These 31 T cell receptor beta chains came from one sample sequenced in a study of OX40 agonist ivuxolimab in advanced cancers. The method was immunoSEQ multiplex PCR; TCRdb's version includes in-frame clones alone and lacks a portion of them. The sample holds roughly 56,000 clones, roughly 86% seen once. This specimen was CD4+ or CD8+ T cells sorted from blood, taken in a trial of the OX40 agonist ivuxolimab. Receptors originate from an adult with an advanced solid tumor such as melanoma, head and neck, liver or kidney cancer.

The CDR3 loop is CASAATGSGYYEQYF. CDR3 nucleotides: TGTGCTAGTGCCGCGACAGGGTCTGGCTACTACGAGCAGTACTTC. The V and J genes are TRBV12-5 and TRBJ2-7; 7 nucleotides line up with TRBD1. Trimming at V came to 7 bases and at J to 3 bases, leaving 12 bases not matched to a gene. Germline assignment: CDR1 LGHNT and CDR2 FRNRAP. The CDR3 sequence is 15 residues long. Full variable domain (outside the CDR3, taken from reference TRBV12-5 and TRBJ2-7): DARVTQTPRHKVTEMGQEVTMRCQPILGHNTVFWYRQTMMQGLELLAYFRNRAPLDDSGMPKDRFSAEMPDATLATLKIQPSEPRDSAVYFCASAATGSGYYEQYFGPGTRLTVT.

This clone was observed a single time. The sample contains more than one DNA sequence encoding this CDR3. The rearrangement uses TRBV5-6 and TRBJ1-5; D call uncertain. CDR3 length: 14 residues. Germline values: CDR1 SGHDT, CDR2 YYEEEE. V was trimmed by 0 bases and J by 0 bases, leaving 4 bases between them. CDR3 sequence (DNA): TGTGCCAGCAGCTTGGGTCTTAGCAATCAGCCCCAGCATTTT. Amino acid sequence: CASSLGLSNQPQHF.

The chain couples TRBV7-2 to TRBJ2-7, with TRBD2 as a possible D gene (6 bases). V lost 5 bases and J 2 bases, leaving 13 bases between the germline ends. This CDR3 contains 14 residues. Germline CDR1 SGHTA, CDR2 FQGNSA. CDR3 sequence: CASSVAPGAYEQYF. The CDR3 DNA reads as TGTGCCAGCAGCGTCGCACCGGGGGCCTACGAGCAGTACTTC.

Concerning this clone: At one of its ends the junction is not consistent with the germline gene, which may arise from a read error. V gene TRBV10-1 combines with J gene TRBJ2-1, with unresolved D. Germline CDR1 and CDR2: WNHNN and SYGVQD (reference sequence). The CDR3 totals 8 residues. This CDR3 reads CASNEQFF. In DNA, the CDR3 is TGCGCCAGCAATGAGCAGTTCTTC.

The chain uses TRBV7-9 and TRBJ2-7; no clear D. This CDR3 has 15 amino acids. Deletions cut 0 bases from V and 5 bases from J, with 14 bases between. CDR1 is SEHNR and CDR2 is FQNEAQ in the germline V gene (reference sequence). DNA for the CDR3: TGTGCCAGCAGCTTAGCGGCCGGGTTCGGCAACGAGCAGTACTTC. Translation gives CASSLAAGFGNEQYF. Together with reference TRBV7-9 and TRBJ2-7, the CDR3 gives the full variable domain: DTGVSQNPRHKITKRGQNVTFRCDPISEHNRLYWYRQTLGQGPEFLTYFQNEAQLEKSRLLSDRFSAERPKGSFSTLEIQRTEQGDSAMYLCASSLAAGFGNEQYFGPGTRLTVT.

V is TRBV6-5 and J is TRBJ2-3; 8 nucleotides line up with TRBD2. CDR1 MNHEY and CDR2 SVGAGI come from the germline V gene. V lost 0 bases and J lost 5; bases outside the gene matches: 4. The CDR3 has 15 amino acids. The CDR3: CASSYSGGAKDTQYF. Here the CDR3 DNA reads TGTGCCAGCAGTTACTCCGGGGGGGCCAAAGATACGCAGTATTTT.

This chain joins TRBV5-4 and TRBJ2-5, with 7 positions matching TRBD2. The J segment lost 1 base and the V segment lost 2 bases, leaving 5 bases of the junction unmatched. Per the germline V gene, CDR1 is SGHNT and CDR2 is YYREEE (reference sequence). The CDR3 is made up of 15 amino acids. CDR3 protein: CASSFRGGGQETQYF. CDR3 DNA sequence: TGTGCCAGCAGCTTCCGTGGGGGGGGCCAAGAGACCCAGTACTTC.

In its sample, this clone was seen a few times. The chain recombines TRBV7-2 with TRBJ2-5; 11 nucleotides match TRBD2. The CDR3 spans 17 residues. Germline V gives CDR1 SGHTA, CDR2 FQGNSA. With V trimmed by 4 bases and J by 5 bases, 12 bases remained unmatched. CDR3 DNA: TGTGCCAGCAGCTCCTCAATAGCGGGGGGGCCTCGGGAGACCCAGTACTTC. It encodes CASSSSIAGGPRETQYF.

This chain connects TRBV19 to TRBJ2-7, with D uncertain. This CDR3 is built from 13 residues. The germline CDR1 and CDR2 sequences are LNHDA and SQIVND (reference sequence). V dropped 3 bases and J dropped 2 bases, with 8 bases sitting between them. The CDR3 is CASSITGTYEQYF. The CDR3 nucleotides read TGTGCCAGTAGTATCACGGGTACCTACGAGCAGTACTTC.

This clone showed up just a few times. The gene calls are TRBV7-2 and TRBJ1-1; the D gene is possibly TRBD1 (5 bases). The CDR3 covers 13 residues. V was pared by 5 bases and J by 1 base, with 8 bases between. CDR1 and CDR2 from the germline V gene are SGHTA and FQGNSA. As DNA, the CDR3 is TGTGCCAGCAGCGAACAGGCGAACACTGAAGCTTTCTTT. As protein: CASSEQANTEAFF.

V and J are TRBV7-8 and TRBJ1-6; D unresolved. The CDR3 totals 15 residues. The V end lost 4 bases, the J end lost 1 base, and 8 bases lay between the germline ends. The germline gives CDR1 SGHVS, CDR2 FQNEAQ. CDR3 sequence: CASSSQNSYNSPLHF. As DNA, the CDR3 is TGTGCCAGCAGCTCGCAGAATTCCTATAATTCACCCCTCCACTTT.

V is TRBV5-1 and J is TRBJ2-7; tentative D call: TRBD2 (6 bases). The CDR3 contains 13 residues. Germline CDR1 and CDR2: SGHRS and YFSETQ. Between the trimmed V and J ends, which lost 7 bases and 0 bases, there was a span of 11 bases. CDR3 amino acids: CASSGVISYEQYF. DNA for the CDR3: TGCGCCAGCTCGGGGGTAATCTCCTACGAGCAGTACTTC.

V gene TRBV4-1 combines with J gene TRBJ2-5; D is undetermined. The CDR3 spans 14 residues. Trimming took off 0 bases at V and 4 bases at J, with 9 bases between the two ends. Germline loops: CDR1 MGHRA, CDR2 YSYEKL. The CDR3 spells CASSQDPRGETQYF. For the CDR3, the DNA is TGCGCCAGCAGCCAAGATCCGCGCGGAGAGACCCAGTACTTC.

This chain links TRBV7-2 with TRBJ2-4, with D uncertain. The CDR3 has 15 amino acids. Trimming cost V 11 bases and J 0 bases, with 17 bases left between them. Germline CDR1 SGHTA, CDR2 FQGNSA. CDR3 nucleotide sequence: TGTGCCGGTTCGGACCCGGACCTAGCCAAAAACATTCAGTACTTC. It encodes CAGSDPDLAKNIQYF.

The chain employs TRBV7-9 and TRBJ2-5, with 9 nucleotides matching TRBD1. Germline-derived CDR1 and CDR2 are SEHNR and FQNEAQ (reference sequence). After removal of 4 bases from V and 7 bases from J, the junction contained 13 bases not matched to a gene. CDR3 size: 16 residues. As DNA, the CDR3 is TGTGCCAGCAGCTCCCAACCCGGGACAGGGTACGGGACCCAGTACTTC. Its translation is CASSSQPGTGYGTQYF. The full variable domain, in which reference TRBV7-9 and TRBJ2-5 provide the parts outside the CDR3, is DTGVSQNPRHKITKRGQNVTFRCDPISEHNRLYWYRQTLGQGPEFLTYFQNEAQLEKSRLLSDRFSAERPKGSFSTLEIQRTEQGDSAMYLCASSSQPGTGYGTQYFGPGTRLLVL.

V and J are TRBV6-1 and TRBJ2-7, with a tentative D call TRBD2 (6 bases). The germline CDR1 and CDR2 sequences are MNHNS and SASEGT. This CDR3 contains 14 residues. Trimming pared 6 bases from V and 6 bases from J, leaving 18 bases between. The CDR3 is CASRSGPREFEQYF. Written as DNA, the CDR3 is TGTGCCAGCAGATCAGGGCCACGGGAGTTCGAGCAGTACTTC.

V and J are TRBV9 and TRBJ2-1; TRBD1 is a possible D gene (5 bases). The V end lost 0 bases, the J end lost 5 bases, and 9 bases lay between the germline ends. This CDR3 has 14 residues. Per germline, CDR1 SGDLS and CDR2 YYNGEE. DNA of the CDR3: TGTGCCAGCAGCGTAGCCCTCAGGGACAATGAGCAGTTCTTC. Translated, it gives CASSVALRDNEQFF.

The rearrangement links TRBV18 to TRBJ2-5; D call uncertain. Trimming shortened V by 1 base and J by 5 bases, and 8 bases separated the two germline ends. The CDR3 spans 13 residues. The V gene's germline CDR1 is KGHSH and CDR2 LQKENI. The CDR3 here is CASSPLDAETQYF. CDR3 coding DNA: TGTGCCAGCTCACCACTGGACGCGGAGACCCAGTACTTC.

V gene TRBV2 combines with J gene TRBJ2-5, with 8 positions matching TRBD2. CDR1 is SNHLY and CDR2 is FYNNEI in the germline V gene. V lost 0 bases, J lost 5 bases, and 8 bases stayed unmatched. CDR3 length: 16 residues. CDR3: CASSEALRGGPETQYF. The DNA of the CDR3 is TGTGCCAGCAGTGAAGCGCTTCGGGGGGGGCCCGAGACCCAGTACTTC. The variable domain in full, with the rest retrieved from reference TRBV2 and TRBJ2-5, is EPEVTQTPSHQVTQMGQEVILRCVPISNHLYFYWYRQILGQKVEFLVSFYNNEISEKSEIFDDQFSVERPDGSNFTLKIRSTKLEDSAMYFCASSEALRGGPETQYFGPGTRLLVL.

The chain joins TRBV7-9 to TRBJ2-2, with D unclear. The CDR3 sequence is 14 residues long. Trimming pared 7 bases from V and 3 bases from J, leaving 12 bases between. CDR1 SEHNR and CDR2 FQNEAQ come from the germline V gene (reference sequence). The CDR3: CASTPIRYTGELFF. Here the CDR3 DNA reads TGTGCCAGCACCCCCATAAGATACACCGGGGAGCTGTTTTTT.

The V and J genes are TRBV9 and TRBJ1-4; D is perhaps TRBD1 (6 bases). The CDR3 runs to 14 residues. Deletions cut 3 bases from V and 8 bases from J, with 14 bases between. Germline V lookup: CDR1 SGDLS, CDR2 YYNGEE. The CDR3 DNA reads TGTGCCAGCAGCGCGACAGGACAGCACGAAAAACTGTTTTTT. Amino acid sequence: CASSATGQHEKLFF.

V is TRBV6-1 and J is TRBJ1-6; 7 bases line up with TRBD1. Germline trimming cut 4 bases from V and 7 bases from J; bases unmatched to any gene: 4. The CDR3 has 14 amino acids. Germline V gives CDR1 MNHNS, CDR2 SASEGT. The CDR3 region has the DNA TGTGCCAGCAGTGTGACAGGGTACAATTCACCCCTCCACTTT. Protein product: CASSVTGYNSPLHF.

V gene TRBV27 combines with J gene TRBJ2-3, with D perhaps TRBD2 (6 bases). Looked up from germline, CDR1 is MNHEY and CDR2 is SMNVEV (reference sequence). The CDR3 loop spans 15 amino acids. With 6 bases removed from V and 1 base from J, the gap between germline ends came to 14 bases. CDR3 coding DNA: TGTGCCAGCAGGCCTGTGGGAGGCCGCACAGATACGCAGTATTTT. Translation gives CASRPVGGRTDTQYF.

V gene TRBV6-6 combines with J gene TRBJ1-6; 11 nucleotides line up with TRBD1. Trimming removed 6 bases from V and 7 bases from J; junction bases left unmatched: 8. The CDR3 is made up of 16 amino acids. CDR1 is MNHNY, CDR2 SVGAGI, per germline (reference sequence). The CDR3 loop reads CASSPPGTGGNSPLHF. DNA for the CDR3: TGTGCCAGCAGCCCACCCGGGACAGGGGGGAATTCACCCCTCCACTTT.

The chain joins TRBV7-8 to TRBJ1-1; tentative D call: TRBD1 (5 bases). V was pared by 2 bases and J by 4 bases, with 17 bases between. The CDR3 sequence is 16 residues long. Germline V gene data show CDR1 as SGHVS and CDR2 as FQNEAQ. The DNA for the CDR3 is TGTGCCAGCAGCTTAAGGAGGGCCCCGGGGGGCACTGAAGCTTTCTTT. This sequence encodes CASSLRRAPGGTEAFF.

V and J are TRBV7-2 and TRBJ1-5; D remains unclear. The CDR3 consists of 13 residues. The germline CDR1 and CDR2 sequences are SGHTA and FQGNSA. The V and J ends lost 0 bases and 7 bases respectively, with 7 bases between them. CDR3 DNA: TGTGCCAGCAGCTTAGCGGTGGGCCAGCCCCAGCATTTT. This translates into CASSLAVGQPQHF.

The chain combines TRBV28 with TRBJ2-3; 12 bases line up with TRBD2. The CDR3 totals 15 residues. Germline V gene data show CDR1 as MDHEN and CDR2 as SYDVKM. With 4 bases clipped from V and 5 bases from J, the junction kept 4 bases outside the gene matches. CDR3 nucleotides: TGTGCCAGCAGTTCTAGCGGGGGGGCCGAAGATACGCAGTATTTT. Translation: CASSSSGGAEDTQYF.

This sequence joins TRBV5-6 and TRBJ2-5; TRBD2 matches at 9 bases. Per germline, CDR1 SGHDT and CDR2 YYEEEE. With 2 bases clipped from V and 1 base from J, the junction kept 6 bases outside the gene matches. CDR3 length: 16 residues. The CDR3 DNA follows: TGTGCCAGCAGCTTTCGTAGCGGGGGCCTCCAAGAGACCCAGTACTTC. Protein sequence: CASSFRSGGLQETQYF.

The J gene is TRBJ2-3, the V gene TRBV28; D is unresolved. This CDR3 contains 11 residues. Germline V gene sequence: CDR1 MDHEN, CDR2 SYDVKM. Trimming took 2 bases from V and 5 from J, leaving 2 bases between them. CDR3 sequence: CASSLGDTQYF. The DNA for the CDR3 is TGTGCCAGCAGTTTAGGAGATACGCAGTATTTT.

This clone was found once. CDR3 DNA: TGTGCCAGCACATTCGTCTCGGGACAGAGCTCCTACGAGCAGTACTTC. This encodes CASTFVSGQSSYEQYF. The chain recombines TRBV18 with TRBJ2-7; 7 bases agree with TRBD1. The CDR3 sequence is 16 residues long. V was pared by 8 bases and J by 0 bases, with 13 bases of the junction left unmatched. The germline V gene has CDR1 KGHSH and CDR2 LQKENI. The entire variable domain, with the rest obtained from reference TRBV18 and TRBJ2-7, is as follows: NAGVMQNPRHLVRRRGQEARLRCSPMKGHSHVYWYRQLPEEGLKFMVYLQKENIIDESGMPKERFSAEFPKEGPSILRIQQVVRGDSAAYFCASTFVSGQSSYEQYFGPGTRLTVT.

The chain is built from TRBV27 and TRBJ1-6; a possible D gene is TRBD1 (6 bases). This CDR3 has 16 residues. Germline loops: CDR1 MNHEY, CDR2 SMNVEV (reference sequence). The V end was cut by 0 bases, the J end by 4 bases, with 10 bases between. The CDR3 nucleotides are TGTGCCAGCAGTTTATCCGGGGGGGCTTATAATTCACCCCTCCACTTT. This sequence encodes CASSLSGGAYNSPLHF.